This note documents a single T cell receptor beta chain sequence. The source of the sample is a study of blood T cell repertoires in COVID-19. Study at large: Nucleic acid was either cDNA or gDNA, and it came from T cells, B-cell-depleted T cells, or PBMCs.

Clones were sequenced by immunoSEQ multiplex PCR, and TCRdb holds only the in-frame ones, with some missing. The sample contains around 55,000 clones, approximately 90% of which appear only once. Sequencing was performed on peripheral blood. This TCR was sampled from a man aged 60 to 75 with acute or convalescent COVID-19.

The CDR3 loop reads CASSLNTGGPFMNTEAFF. The CDR3 DNA reads TGTGCCAGCAGCCTCAATACAGGGGGCCCCTTTATGAACACTGAAGCTTTCTTT. This chain connects TRBV14 to TRBJ1-1; 9 nucleotides align to TRBD1. The CDR3 consists of 18 residues. V was clipped by 4 bases and J by 0 bases; unmatched bases: 12. CDR1 and CDR2 from the germline V gene are SGHDN and FVKESK.